This TCR beta chain was captured by sequencing in a study of cytomegalovirus exposure and HLA in healthy donors. General study findings and limits: Follow-up analysis found HLA locus-dependent TCR association rates, highest for DRB1 and lowest for HLA-C. Productive rates of about 87% or about 30% were seen for most TCR beta V segments in an earlier analysis.

The CDR3 spans 15 residues. Germline V lookup: CDR1 MNHEY, CDR2 SMNVEV (reference sequence). V shed 5 bases and J shed 2 bases, with 16 bases lying between them. Remarks on this clone: What it recognizes is unknown.

Primers included in the PCR were 60 Vbeta and 13 Jbeta primers. Sequencing was performed with immunoSEQ multiplex PCR; in TCRdb, only in-frame clones are kept and a portion is missing. Of approximately 190,000 clones listed, around 64% are singletons. Samples came from healthy bone marrow donors. Material: PBMCs. The source of this sequence is a man aged 35 to 55 in good health and CMV-seropositive. This rearrangement joins TRBV27 to TRBJ2-7; D remains unclear. The CDR3, as DNA: TGTGCCAGCAGTGTACACGCCACCCTAGCCTACGAGCAGTACTTC. Its protein is CASSVHATLAYEQYF.